This entry lists 9 T cell receptor beta chains sequenced from one sample in a study of T cells in localized non-small cell lung cancer. Generated by immunoSEQ multiplex PCR, the TCRdb table keeps only in-frame clones and is missing some. The repertoire holds 14,000 or so clones, with more than 70% as singletons. Specimen: peripheral blood mononuclear cells, collected before any cancer treatment. These receptors were taken from a man aged 40 to 75 with stage III lung adenocarcinoma.

With regard to this clone: The junction does not match germline at one end; this may be a read error. This sequence joins TRBV5-6 and TRBJ2-7; 7 nucleotides agree with TRBD1. The CDR3 is 13 residues long. Germline V gene lookup returns CDR1 SGHDT and CDR2 YYEEEE. DNA of the CDR3: TGTGCCAGCAGCCCCGGGACAGTATACGTGCAGTACTTC. Its protein product is CASSPGTVYVQYF.

The chain carries TRBV11-2 and TRBJ2-7, with D perhaps matching TRBD1 or TRBD2 (5 bases each). Germline V lookup: CDR1 SGHAT, CDR2 FQNNGV. The CDR3 has 18 amino acids. Trimming left V 4 bases short and J 0 bases short, with 22 bases between. In DNA form, the CDR3 reads TGTGCCAGCAGCTCTAGGGTAGTCTCGGGGCCCCGCTCCTACGAGCAGTACTTC. It codes for CASSSRVVSGPRSYEQYF.

This sequence joins TRBV18 and TRBJ2-7, with a possible D match to TRBD2 (5 bases). The CDR3 runs 17 residues. V gave up 1 base and J gave up 2 bases, with 18 bases separating them. The V gene's germline CDR1 is KGHSH and CDR2 LQKENI. CDR3 nucleotides: TGTGCCAGCTCACCACTAAGCGGTAGCAGGAGGCCCTACGAGCAGTACTTC. The encoded protein is CASSPLSGSRRPYEQYF.

The CDR3 DNA reads TGTGCCAGCAAAGGCCCTATCACAGGGGGAAACTATGGCTACACCTTC. Translation: CASKGPITGGNYGYTF. The chain couples TRBV27 to TRBJ1-2, with 8 bases identical to TRBD1. The CDR3 totals 16 residues. Unmatched junction bases numbered 12, after V lost 7 bases and J lost 2 bases. Germline CDR1 and CDR2: MNHEY and SMNVEV (reference sequence).

In this sample, this clone turned up a few times. V is TRBV5-5 and J is TRBJ2-6, with D tentatively TRBD2 (5 bases). The CDR3 runs to 18 residues. The V end was cut by 3 bases, the J end by 0 bases, with 16 bases between. Germline V gives CDR1 SGHKS, CDR2 YYEKEE (reference sequence). CDR3 sequence reads: CASSSRDSFTSGANVLTF. The DNA of the CDR3 is TGTGCCAGCAGCTCGAGGGATAGCTTCACCTCTGGGGCCAACGTCCTGACTTTC.

V usage is TRBV28 and J usage is TRBJ1-4; D may be TRBD1 (5 bases). Germline CDR1 is MDHEN and CDR2 is SYDVKM. Trimming pared 2 bases from V and 8 bases from J, leaving 18 bases between. The CDR3 totals 16 residues. The DNA of the CDR3 is TGTGCCAGCAGTTTAAAACTACAGGTTGGGCAGGAAAAACTGTTTTTT. Translated: CASSLKLQVGQEKLFF.

The chain recombines TRBV7-2 with TRBJ1-6; the match to TRBD1 covers 8 bases. Germline V gene lookup returns CDR1 SGHTA and CDR2 FQGNSA. Trimming removed 5 bases from V and 8 bases from J; junction bases left unmatched: 8. The CDR3 spans 15 residues. CDR3: CASSIGQGGYSPLHF. The CDR3 nucleotides read TGTGCCAGCAGCATAGGACAGGGCGGTTATTCACCCCTCCACTTT.

This chain connects TRBV7-2 to TRBJ1-2; D call uncertain. Trimming shortened V by 4 bases and J by 1 base, and 4 bases separated the two germline ends. This CDR3 region has 12 residues. Germline loops: CDR1 SGHTA, CDR2 FQGNSA. In nucleotides, the CDR3 is TGTGCCAGCAGCTACAATAACTATGGCTACACCTTC. It codes for CASSYNNYGYTF.

The chain combines TRBV5-1 with TRBJ2-7, with D possibly matching TRBD2 (5 bases). Germline CDR1 is SGHRS and CDR2 is YFSETQ. This CDR3 has 19 amino acids. Trimming pared 0 bases from V and 0 bases from J, leaving 22 bases between. CDR3 amino acids: CASSLAGVGGSIISYEQYF. The CDR3 DNA follows: TGCGCCAGCAGCTTGGCCGGGGTCGGCGGCTCCATTATCTCCTACGAGCAGTACTTC. The full variable domain, completed using reference TRBV5-1 and TRBJ2-7, is KAGVTQTPRYLIKTRGQQVTLSCSPISGHRSVSWYQQTPGQGLQFLFEYFSETQRNKGNFPGRFSGRQFSNSRSEMNVSTLELGDSALYLCASSLAGVGGSIISYEQYFGPGTRLTVT.